This TCR beta chain was obtained from a study of cytomegalovirus exposure and HLA in healthy donors. Study results and caveats: There were some V segments, including TRBV6-2 and TRBV6-3, excluded as indistinguishable. A likely sequencing artifact accounted for one observed cluster of highly shared sequence variants. Earlier analysis looked at TCR beta V segments, and most were productive about 90% or about 30% of the time. In vitro assays verified that three CMV-associated chains recognized CMV antigens specifically.

This PCR relied on a set of 60 Vbeta primers and 13 Jbeta primers. The repertoire was sequenced with immunoSEQ multiplex PCR; TCRdb's copy has only in-frame clones and lacks some. This table has around 140,000 clones, around 80% appearing once. Comment on this clone: Its antigen is not known.

Per germline, CDR1 MNHEY and CDR2 SMNVEV (reference sequence). The CDR3 consists of 18 residues. The ends lost 2 bases at V and 8 bases at J; junction bases unmatched: 15. Sequencing was carried out using PBMCs. The TCR sequence derives from a woman aged 40 to 50 in good health and CMV-seronegative. The V call is TRBV27, the J call TRBJ2-7, with TRBD2 matching over 13 bases. The CDR3 protein is CASSLSGGRTSGSSKQYF. CDR3 coding DNA: TGTGCCAGCAGTTTAAGCGGGGGAAGGACTAGCGGGAGTAGTAAGCAGTACTTC.